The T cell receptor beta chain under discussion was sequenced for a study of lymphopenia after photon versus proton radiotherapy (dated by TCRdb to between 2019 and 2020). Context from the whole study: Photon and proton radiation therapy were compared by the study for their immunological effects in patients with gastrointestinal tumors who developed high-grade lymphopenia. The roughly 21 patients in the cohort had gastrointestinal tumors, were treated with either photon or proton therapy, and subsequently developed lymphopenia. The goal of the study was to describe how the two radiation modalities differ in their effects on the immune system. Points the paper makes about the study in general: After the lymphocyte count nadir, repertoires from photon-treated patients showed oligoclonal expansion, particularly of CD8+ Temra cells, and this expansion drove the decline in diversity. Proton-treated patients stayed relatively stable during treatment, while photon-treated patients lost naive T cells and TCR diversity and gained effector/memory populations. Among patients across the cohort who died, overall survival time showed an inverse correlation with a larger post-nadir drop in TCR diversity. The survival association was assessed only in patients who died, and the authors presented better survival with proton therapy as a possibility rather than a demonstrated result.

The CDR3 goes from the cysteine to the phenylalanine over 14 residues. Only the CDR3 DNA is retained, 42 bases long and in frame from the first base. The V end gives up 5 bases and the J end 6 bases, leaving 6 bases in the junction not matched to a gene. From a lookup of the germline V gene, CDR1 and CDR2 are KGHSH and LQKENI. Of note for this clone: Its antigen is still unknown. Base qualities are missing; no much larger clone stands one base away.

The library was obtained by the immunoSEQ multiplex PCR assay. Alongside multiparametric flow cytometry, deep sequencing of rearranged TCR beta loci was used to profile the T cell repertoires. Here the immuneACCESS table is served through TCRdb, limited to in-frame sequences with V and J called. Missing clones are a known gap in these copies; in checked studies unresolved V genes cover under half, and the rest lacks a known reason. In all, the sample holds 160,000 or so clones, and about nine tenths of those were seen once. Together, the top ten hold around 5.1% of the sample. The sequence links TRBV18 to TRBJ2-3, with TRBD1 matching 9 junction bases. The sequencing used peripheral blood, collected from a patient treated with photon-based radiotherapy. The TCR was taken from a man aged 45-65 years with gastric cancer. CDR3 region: CASSVGQGIDTQYF. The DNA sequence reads TGTGCCAGCTCAGTCGGACAGGGGATCGATACGCAGTATTTT.